This entry lists 7 T cell receptor beta chains sequenced from one sample in a study of cytomegalovirus exposure and HLA in healthy donors. The PCR had 60 Vbeta and 13 Jbeta primers. Clones were read by immunoSEQ multiplex PCR, and TCRdb kept only the in-frame ones, dropping some. This repertoire shows 150,000 to 200,000 clones, about 62% found once; its top ten account for around 2.9%. Sequencing input: PBMCs. Receptors originate from a man aged 35 to 55 in good health and CMV-seronegative.

This clone turned up a few times. The chain employs TRBV29-1 and TRBJ2-7; D ambiguous. Germline V gene lookup returns CDR1 SQVTM and CDR2 ANQGSEA. The length of the CDR3 is 11 residues. Trimming shortened V by 3 bases and J by 5 bases, and 8 bases separated the two germline ends. This CDR3 is CSVEKSDEQYF. The CDR3 DNA follows: TGCAGCGTTGAGAAGTCAGACGAGCAGTACTTC.

This clone was picked up a small number of times. DNA of the CDR3: TGCGCCAGCAGCCAGCGGGCTAATCCCAGCACAGATACGCAGTATTTT. It yields the protein CASSQRANPSTDTQYF. The chain carries TRBV4-1 and TRBJ2-3; possibly TRBD2 for D (5 bases). Germline CDR1 reads MGHRA; CDR2 reads YSYEKL. The CDR3 is 16 residues long. V lost 3 bases, J lost 0 bases, and 13 bases lay in between.

The chain has TRBV30 and TRBJ1-5; 7 bases map to TRBD1. There are 17 residues in the CDR3. Per germline, CDR1 GTSNPN and CDR2 SVGIG (reference sequence). V trimming: 2 bases; J trimming: 0 bases; junction bases outside the gene matches: 10. The CDR3 sequence: CAWSKRIGGLSNQPQHF. CDR3 coding DNA: TGTGCCTGGAGTAAACGAATAGGGGGCCTTAGCAATCAGCCCCAGCATTTT.

The rearrangement uses TRBV7-2 and TRBJ1-6, with 9 positions matching TRBD1. Germline V lookup: CDR1 SGHTA, CDR2 FQGNSA. The ends lost 4 bases at V and 9 bases at J; junction bases unmatched: 10. This CDR3 is 16 amino acids long. The CDR3 DNA reads as TGTGCCAGCAGCTCCCAACCGGGACAGGGTGCTTCACCCCTCCACTTT. Its translation is CASSSQPGQGASPLHF.

This clone was detected only a few times. The chain links TRBV6-1 to TRBJ1-1, with a possible D match to TRBD1 (6 bases). CDR3 size: 12 residues. The germline V gene has CDR1 MNHNS and CDR2 SASEGT. Trimming stripped 8 bases from V and 8 bases from J, with 15 bases between. The CDR3 sequence is CASGWGLREAFF. DNA for the CDR3: TGTGCCAGCGGGTGGGGGCTGAGGGAAGCTTTCTTT.

This clone was detected only a few times. The chain joins TRBV2 to TRBJ2-7; possible D gene TRBD2, 6 bases. Deletions cut 7 bases from V and 2 bases from J, with 18 bases between. The CDR3 sequence is 15 residues long. Germline CDR1 reads SNHLY; CDR2 reads FYNNEI. DNA for the CDR3: TGTGCCAGCACTTCGGGAGCGCTAGGCCCCTACGAGCAGTACTTC. Translated, it gives CASTSGALGPYEQYF.

This clone has only a few counts. The rearrangement joins TRBV15 to TRBJ1-1, with TRBD1 identical over 7 bases. The germline V gene encodes CDR1 LNHNV and CDR2 YYDKDF (reference sequence). Trimming cost V 7 bases and J 5 bases; bases outside gene matches: 7. This CDR3 region has 13 residues. The CDR3, as DNA: TGTGCCACCACATCAGGGGGAGGAACTGAAGCTTTCTTT. Amino acids: CATTSGGGTEAFF.